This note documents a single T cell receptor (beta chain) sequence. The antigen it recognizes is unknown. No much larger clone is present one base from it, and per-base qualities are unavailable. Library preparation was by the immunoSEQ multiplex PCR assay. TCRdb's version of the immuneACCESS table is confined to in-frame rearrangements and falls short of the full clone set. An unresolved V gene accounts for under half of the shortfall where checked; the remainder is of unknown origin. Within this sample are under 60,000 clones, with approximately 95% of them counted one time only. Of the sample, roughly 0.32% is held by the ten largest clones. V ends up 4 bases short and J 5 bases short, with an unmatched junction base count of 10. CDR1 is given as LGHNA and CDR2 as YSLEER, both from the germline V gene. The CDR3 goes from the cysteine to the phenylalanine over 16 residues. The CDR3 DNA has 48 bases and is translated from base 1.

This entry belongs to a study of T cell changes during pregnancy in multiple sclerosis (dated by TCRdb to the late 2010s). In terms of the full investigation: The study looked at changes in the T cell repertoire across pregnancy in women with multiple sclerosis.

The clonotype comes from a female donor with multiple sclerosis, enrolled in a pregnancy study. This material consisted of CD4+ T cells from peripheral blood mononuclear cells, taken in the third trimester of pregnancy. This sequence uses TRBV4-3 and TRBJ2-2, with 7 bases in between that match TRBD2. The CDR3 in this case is CASSRGRGSGTGELFF. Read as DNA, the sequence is TGCGCCAGCAGCCGCGGGCGGGGGTCTGGGACCGGGGAGCTGTTTTTT.